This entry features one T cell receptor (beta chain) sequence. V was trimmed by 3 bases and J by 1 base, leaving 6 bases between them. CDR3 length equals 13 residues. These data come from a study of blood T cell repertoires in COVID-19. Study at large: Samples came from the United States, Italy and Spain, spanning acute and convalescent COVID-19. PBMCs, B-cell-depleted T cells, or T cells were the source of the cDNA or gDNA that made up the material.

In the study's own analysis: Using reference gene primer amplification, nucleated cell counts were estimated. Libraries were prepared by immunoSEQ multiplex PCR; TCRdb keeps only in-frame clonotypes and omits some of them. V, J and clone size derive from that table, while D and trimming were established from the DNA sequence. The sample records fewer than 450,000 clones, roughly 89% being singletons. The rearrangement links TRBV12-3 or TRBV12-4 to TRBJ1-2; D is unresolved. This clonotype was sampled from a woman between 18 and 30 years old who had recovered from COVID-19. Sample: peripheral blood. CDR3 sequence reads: CASSFADNYGYTF. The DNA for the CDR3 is TGTGCCAGCAGTTTCGCAGATAACTATGGCTACACCTTC.